These 11 T cell receptor beta chains were all obtained from the same sample, sequenced in a study of shared clonotypes between healthy human individuals (dated by TCRdb to 2018 to 2021). Libraries came from the immunoSEQ multiplex PCR assay. TCRdb re-hosts the immuneACCESS table, in-frame sequences only. Its copies lack some clones; in the studies checked, an unresolved V gene accounts for under half of them, and the cause for the rest is not known. Present in this sample are about 2.4 million clones, 80% to 95% of which were seen just once. Together, the top ten hold more than 0.35% of the sample. Sequenced: naive CD4+ T cells from PBMCs. This specimen's cell subset or site label, interpreted: CD45RA+ positively selected. Receptors were obtained from a man aged 18 to 29 in good health. Some clones in this sample may be carry-over from other donors' samples.

The rearrangement joins TRBV29-1 to TRBJ2-2; D not resolved. Germline lookup yields CDR1 SQVTM and CDR2 ANQGSEA. The CDR3 covers 14 residues. The V gene lost 6 bases and the J gene lost 1 base, with 12 bases spanning the gap. The CDR3 DNA sequence: TGCAGCGTGACGAGCTTGGTGAACACCGGGGAGCTGTTTTTT. As protein: CSVTSLVNTGELFF.

This chain connects TRBV18 to TRBJ1-1; 9 nucleotides agree with TRBD1. With V trimmed by 3 bases and J by 4 bases, 6 bases remained unmatched. Germline V CDR1 and CDR2: KGHSH, LQKENI. This CDR3 is 15 amino acids long. CDR3 amino acids: CASSPRTGEGTEAFF. In DNA form, the CDR3 reads TGTGCCAGCTCACCCCGGACAGGGGAGGGCACTGAAGCTTTCTTT.

The V gene is TRBV5-1, the J gene TRBJ2-5; D gene unclear. The ends were cut back, 4 bases at V and 2 bases at J, with 9 bases in the middle. This CDR3 comprises 13 residues. Per germline, CDR1 SGHRS and CDR2 YFSETQ. CDR3 bases: TGCGCCAGCAGCCCTATGGCGCAAGAGACCCAGTACTTC. Translating gives CASSPMAQETQYF.

This chain links TRBV5-1 with TRBJ2-3; TRBD1 might be the D (5 bases). From germline, CDR1 is SGHRS and CDR2 YFSETQ. V lost 2 bases and J 4 bases, leaving 11 bases between the germline ends. This CDR3 region has 14 residues. The CDR3 nucleotides read TGCGCCAGCAGCTTTCGACAGAAGCCAGATACGCAGTATTTT. Its translation: CASSFRQKPDTQYF.

The J gene is TRBJ1-2, the V gene TRBV10-3, with no clear D. The germline V gene encodes CDR1 ENHRY and CDR2 SYGVKD. With 10 bases removed from V and 6 bases from J, the gap between germline ends came to 21 bases. The CDR3 is made up of 14 amino acids. The CDR3 protein is CATGLNIGQDGYTF. The CDR3 nucleotides read TGTGCCACCGGCCTGAACATAGGCCAGGATGGCTACACCTTC.

V and J are TRBV6-5 and TRBJ1-1; D remains ambiguous. Trimming left V 0 bases short and J 6 bases short, with 11 bases between. The CDR3 length is 14 residues. Germline V CDR1 and CDR2: MNHEY, SVGAGI. Here the CDR3 reads CASSYSSGGAEAFF. The CDR3 DNA is TGTGCCAGCAGTTACTCGTCTGGCGGGGCTGAAGCTTTCTTT.

This clone was seen a few times. This chain connects TRBV16 to TRBJ1-5; D is unresolved. CDR1 is KGHSY and CDR2 is FQNENV in the germline V gene. V lost 4 bases and J 5 bases, leaving 9 bases between the germline ends. This CDR3 contains 13 residues. CDR3 residues: CASSRTEDQPQHF. For the CDR3, the DNA is TGTGCCAGCAGCCGGACGGAAGATCAGCCCCAGCATTTT.

J is TRBJ2-2 and V is TRBV9; D may correspond to TRBD1 or TRBD2 (5 bases each). This CDR3 has 15 amino acids. The germline gives CDR1 SGDLS, CDR2 YYNGEE. Between the trimmed V and J ends, which lost 0 bases and 7 bases, there was a span of 13 bases. For the CDR3, the DNA is TGTGCCAGCAGCGTAGTGCGAGGGGCCGGCGGGGAGCTGTTTTTT. Its translation is CASSVVRGAGGELFF.

The V gene is TRBV27, the J gene TRBJ1-5, with a tentative D call TRBD1 (6 bases). The germline V gene has CDR1 MNHEY and CDR2 SMNVEV (reference sequence). CDR3 size: 14 residues. V lost 3 bases and J lost 4, with 10 bases in between. The CDR3: CASSFEGGNQPQHF. The CDR3 nucleotides are TGTGCCAGCAGTTTTGAGGGGGGGAATCAGCCCCAGCATTTT.

V usage is TRBV9 and J usage is TRBJ2-7; TRBD1 aligns across 9 bases. CDR1 and CDR2 from the germline V gene are SGDLS and YYNGEE. This CDR3 has 15 amino acids. The ends lost 4 bases at V and 1 base at J; junction bases unmatched: 6. The CDR3 DNA reads TGTGCCAGCAGCCCGACGGGACAGGGTTCCTACGAGCAGTACTTC. This sequence encodes CASSPTGQGSYEQYF.

V is TRBV5-1 and J is TRBJ2-1; no reliable D call. Between the trimmed V and J ends, which lost 0 bases and 8 bases, there was a span of 12 bases. The CDR3 loop spans 14 amino acids. Germline V gene lookup returns CDR1 SGHRS and CDR2 YFSETQ. CDR3 in amino acids: CASSLVGFRDEQFF. The CDR3, as DNA: TGCGCCAGCAGCTTGGTCGGGTTTAGGGATGAGCAGTTCTTC.